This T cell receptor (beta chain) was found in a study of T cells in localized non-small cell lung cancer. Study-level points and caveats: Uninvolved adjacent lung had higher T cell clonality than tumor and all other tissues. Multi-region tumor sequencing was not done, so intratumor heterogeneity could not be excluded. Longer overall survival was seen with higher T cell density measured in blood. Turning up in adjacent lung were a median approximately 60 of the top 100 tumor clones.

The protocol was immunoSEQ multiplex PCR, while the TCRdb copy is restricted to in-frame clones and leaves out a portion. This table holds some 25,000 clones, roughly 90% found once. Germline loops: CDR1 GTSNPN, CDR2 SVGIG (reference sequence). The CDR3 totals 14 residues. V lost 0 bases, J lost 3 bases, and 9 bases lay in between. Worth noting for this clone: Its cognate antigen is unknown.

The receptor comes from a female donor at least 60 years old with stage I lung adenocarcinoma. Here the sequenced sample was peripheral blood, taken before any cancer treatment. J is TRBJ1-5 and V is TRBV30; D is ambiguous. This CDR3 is CAWSVTGNNQPQHF. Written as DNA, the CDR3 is TGTGCCTGGAGTGTAACTGGGAACAATCAGCCCCAGCATTTT.